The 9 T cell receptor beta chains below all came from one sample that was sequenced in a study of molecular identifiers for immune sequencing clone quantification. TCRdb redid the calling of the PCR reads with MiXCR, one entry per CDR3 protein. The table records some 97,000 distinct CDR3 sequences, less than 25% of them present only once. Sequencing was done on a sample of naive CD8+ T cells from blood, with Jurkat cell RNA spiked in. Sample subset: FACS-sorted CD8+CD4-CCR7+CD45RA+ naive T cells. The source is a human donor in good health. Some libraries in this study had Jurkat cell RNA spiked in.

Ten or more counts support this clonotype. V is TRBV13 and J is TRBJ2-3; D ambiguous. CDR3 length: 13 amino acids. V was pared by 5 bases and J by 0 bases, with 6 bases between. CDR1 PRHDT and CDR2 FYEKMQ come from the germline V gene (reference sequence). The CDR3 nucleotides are TGTGCCAGCAGCCCACCAAGCACAGATACGCAGTATTTT. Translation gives CASSPPSTDTQYF.

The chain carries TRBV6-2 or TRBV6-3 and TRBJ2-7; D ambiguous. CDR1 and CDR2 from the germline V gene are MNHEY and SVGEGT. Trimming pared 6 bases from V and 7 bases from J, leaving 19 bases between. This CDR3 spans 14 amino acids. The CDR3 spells CASSLTGLLTEQYF. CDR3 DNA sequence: TGTGCCAGCAGCCTAACGGGCCTCCTCACGGAGCAGTACTTC.

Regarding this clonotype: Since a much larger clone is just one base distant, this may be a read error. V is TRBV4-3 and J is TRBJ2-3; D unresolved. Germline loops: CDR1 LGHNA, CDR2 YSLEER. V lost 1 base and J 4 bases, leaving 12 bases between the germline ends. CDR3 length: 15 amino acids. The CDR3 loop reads CASSQGDGWADTQYF. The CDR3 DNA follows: TGCGCCAGCAGCCAAGGAGATGGCTGGGCAGATACGCAGTATTTT.

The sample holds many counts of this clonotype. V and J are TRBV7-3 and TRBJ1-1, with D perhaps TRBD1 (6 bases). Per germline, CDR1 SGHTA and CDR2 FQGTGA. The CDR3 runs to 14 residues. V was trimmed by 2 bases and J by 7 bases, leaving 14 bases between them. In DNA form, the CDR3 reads TGTGCCAGCAGCTTAGGGGGCGTTGGGGATGAAGCTTTCTTT. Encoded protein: CASSLGGVGDEAFF.

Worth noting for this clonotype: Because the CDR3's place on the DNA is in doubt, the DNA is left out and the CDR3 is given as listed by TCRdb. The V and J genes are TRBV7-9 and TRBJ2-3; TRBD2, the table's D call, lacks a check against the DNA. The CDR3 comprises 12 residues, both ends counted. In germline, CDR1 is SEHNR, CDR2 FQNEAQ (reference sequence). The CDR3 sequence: CASSFAAGARYF.

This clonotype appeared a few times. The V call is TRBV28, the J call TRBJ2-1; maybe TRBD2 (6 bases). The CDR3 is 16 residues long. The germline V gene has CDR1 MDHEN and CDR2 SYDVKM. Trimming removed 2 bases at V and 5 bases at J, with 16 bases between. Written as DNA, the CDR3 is TGTGCCAGCAGTTTAACTGCCCGCGGGGCCGACAATGAGCAGTTCTTC. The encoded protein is CASSLTARGADNEQFF.

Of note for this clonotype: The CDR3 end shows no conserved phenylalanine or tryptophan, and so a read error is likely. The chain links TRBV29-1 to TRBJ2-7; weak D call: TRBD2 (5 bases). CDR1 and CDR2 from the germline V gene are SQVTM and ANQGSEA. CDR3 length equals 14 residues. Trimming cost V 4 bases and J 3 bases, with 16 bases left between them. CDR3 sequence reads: CSVVVRGNCYEQYL. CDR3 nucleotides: TGCAGCGTTGTGGTTCGAGGGAACTGCTACGAGCAGTACCTC.

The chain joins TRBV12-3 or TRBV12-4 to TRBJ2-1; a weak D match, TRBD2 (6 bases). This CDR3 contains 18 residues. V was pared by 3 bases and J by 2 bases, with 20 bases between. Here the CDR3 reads CASSLGKRRDGPYNEQFF. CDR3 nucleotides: TGTGCCAGCAGTTTGGGTAAAAGGCGGGATGGACCCTACAATGAGCAGTTCTTC.

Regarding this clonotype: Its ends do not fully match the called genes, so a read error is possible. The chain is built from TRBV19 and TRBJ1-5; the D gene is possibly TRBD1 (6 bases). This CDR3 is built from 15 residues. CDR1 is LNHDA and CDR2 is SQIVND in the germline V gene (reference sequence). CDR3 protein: CASSIGGGGKQPQHF. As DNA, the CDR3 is TGTGCCAGTAGTATCGGGGGGGGGGGCAAGCAGCCCCAGCATTTT.